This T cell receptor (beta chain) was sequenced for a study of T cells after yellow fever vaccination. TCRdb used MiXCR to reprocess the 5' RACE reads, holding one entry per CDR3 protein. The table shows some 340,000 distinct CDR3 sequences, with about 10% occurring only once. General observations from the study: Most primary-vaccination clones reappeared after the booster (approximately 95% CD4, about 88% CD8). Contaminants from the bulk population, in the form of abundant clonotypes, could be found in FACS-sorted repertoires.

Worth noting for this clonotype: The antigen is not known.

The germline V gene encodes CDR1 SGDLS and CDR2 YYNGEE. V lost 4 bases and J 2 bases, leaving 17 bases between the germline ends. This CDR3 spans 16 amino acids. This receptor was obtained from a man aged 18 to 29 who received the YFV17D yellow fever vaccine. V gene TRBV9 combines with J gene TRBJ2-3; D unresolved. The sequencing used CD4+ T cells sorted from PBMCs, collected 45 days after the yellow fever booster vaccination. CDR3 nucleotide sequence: TGTGCCAGCAGCCCATCCGCGACTGGATACACAGATACGCAGTATTTT. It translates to CASSPSATGYTDTQYF.